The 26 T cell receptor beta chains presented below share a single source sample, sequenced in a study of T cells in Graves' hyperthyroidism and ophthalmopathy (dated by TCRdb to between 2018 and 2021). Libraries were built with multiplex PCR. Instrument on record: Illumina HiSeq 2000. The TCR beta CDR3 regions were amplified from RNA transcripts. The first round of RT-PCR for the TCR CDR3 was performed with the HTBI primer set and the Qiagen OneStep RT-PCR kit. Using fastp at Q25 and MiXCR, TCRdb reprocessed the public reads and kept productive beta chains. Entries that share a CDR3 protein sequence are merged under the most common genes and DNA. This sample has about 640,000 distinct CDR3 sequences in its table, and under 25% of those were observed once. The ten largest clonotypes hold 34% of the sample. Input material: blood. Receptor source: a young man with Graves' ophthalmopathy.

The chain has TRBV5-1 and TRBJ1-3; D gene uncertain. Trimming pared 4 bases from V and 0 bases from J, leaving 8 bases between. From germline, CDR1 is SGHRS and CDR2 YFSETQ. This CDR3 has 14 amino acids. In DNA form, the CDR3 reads TGCGCCAGCAGCGACCAGAACTCTGGAAACACCATATATTTT. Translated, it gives CASSDQNSGNTIYF.

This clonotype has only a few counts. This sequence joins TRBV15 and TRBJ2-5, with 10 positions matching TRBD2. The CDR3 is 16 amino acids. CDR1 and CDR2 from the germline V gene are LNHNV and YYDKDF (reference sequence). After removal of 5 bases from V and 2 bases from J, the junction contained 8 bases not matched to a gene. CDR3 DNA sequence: TGTGCCACCAGCCTGGGGTCTAGCGGGGGTCAAGAGACCCAGTACTTC. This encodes CATSLGSSGGQETQYF.

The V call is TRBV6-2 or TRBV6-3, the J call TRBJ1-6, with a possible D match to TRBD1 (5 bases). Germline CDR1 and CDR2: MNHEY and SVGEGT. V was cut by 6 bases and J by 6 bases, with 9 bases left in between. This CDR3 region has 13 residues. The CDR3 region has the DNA TGTGCCAGCAGCCCGACAGTTAATTCACCCCTCCACTTT. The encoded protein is CASSPTVNSPLHF.

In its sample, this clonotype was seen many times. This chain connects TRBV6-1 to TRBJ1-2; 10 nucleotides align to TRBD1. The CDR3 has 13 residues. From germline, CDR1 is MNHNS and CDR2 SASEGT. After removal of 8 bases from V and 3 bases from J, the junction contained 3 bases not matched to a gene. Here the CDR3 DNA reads TGTGCCAGCGAGGACAGGGGGGACTATGGCTACACCTTC. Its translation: CASEDRGDYGYTF.

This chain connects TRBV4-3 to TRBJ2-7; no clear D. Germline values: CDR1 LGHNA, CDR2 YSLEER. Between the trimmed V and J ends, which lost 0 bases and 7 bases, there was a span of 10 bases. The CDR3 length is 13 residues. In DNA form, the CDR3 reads TGCGCCAGCAGCCAAGACCGGCCACGGGAGCAGTACTTC. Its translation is CASSQDRPREQYF.

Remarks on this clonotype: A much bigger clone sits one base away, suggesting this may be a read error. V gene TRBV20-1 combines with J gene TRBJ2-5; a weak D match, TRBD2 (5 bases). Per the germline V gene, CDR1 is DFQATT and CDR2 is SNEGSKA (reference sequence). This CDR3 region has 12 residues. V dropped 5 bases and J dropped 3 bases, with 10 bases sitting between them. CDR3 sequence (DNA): TGCAGTGCTGGGCCAGCGGAAGAGACCCAGTACTTC. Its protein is CSAGPAEETQYF.

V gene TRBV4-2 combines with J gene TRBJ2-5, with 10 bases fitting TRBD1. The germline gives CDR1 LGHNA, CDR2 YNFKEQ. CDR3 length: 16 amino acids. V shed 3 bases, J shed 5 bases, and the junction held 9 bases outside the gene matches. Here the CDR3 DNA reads TGTGCCAGCAGCCAGGACGGGACAGGGGCGATGGAGACCCAGTACTTC. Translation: CASSQDGTGAMETQYF.

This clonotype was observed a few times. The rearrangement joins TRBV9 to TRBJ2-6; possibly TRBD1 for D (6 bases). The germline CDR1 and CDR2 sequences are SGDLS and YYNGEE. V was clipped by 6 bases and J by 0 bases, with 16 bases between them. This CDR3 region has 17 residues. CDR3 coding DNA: TGTGCCAGCATGAGGGGGAACAGGCCCTCTGGGGCCAACGTCCTGACTTTC. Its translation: CASMRGNRPSGANVLTF.

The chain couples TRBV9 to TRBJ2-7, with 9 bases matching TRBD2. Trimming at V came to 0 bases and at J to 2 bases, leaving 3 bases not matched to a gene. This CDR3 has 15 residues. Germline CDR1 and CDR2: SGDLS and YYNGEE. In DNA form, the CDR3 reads TGTGCCAGCAGCGTAGGCGGGAGGGATACCTACGAGCAGTACTTC. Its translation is CASSVGGRDTYEQYF. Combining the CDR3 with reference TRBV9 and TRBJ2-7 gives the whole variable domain DSGVTQTPKHLITATGQRVTLRCSPRSGDLSVYWYQQSLDQGLQFLIQYYNGEERAKGNILERFSAQQFPDLHSELNLSSLELGDSALYFCASSVGGRDTYEQYFGPGTRLTVT.

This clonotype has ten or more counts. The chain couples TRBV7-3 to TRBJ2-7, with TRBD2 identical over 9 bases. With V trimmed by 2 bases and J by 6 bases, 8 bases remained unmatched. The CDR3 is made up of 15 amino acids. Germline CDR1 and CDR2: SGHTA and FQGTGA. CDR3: CASSLGAGGPVEQYF. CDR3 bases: TGTGCCAGCAGCTTAGGGGCGGGAGGGCCTGTCGAGCAGTACTTC. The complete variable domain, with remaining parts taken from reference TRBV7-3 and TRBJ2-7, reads GAGVSQTPSNKVTEKGKYVELRCDPISGHTALYWYRQSLGQGPEFLIYFQGTGAADDSGLPNDRFFAVRPEGSVSTLKIQRTERGDSAVYLCASSLGAGGPVEQYFGPGTRLTVT.

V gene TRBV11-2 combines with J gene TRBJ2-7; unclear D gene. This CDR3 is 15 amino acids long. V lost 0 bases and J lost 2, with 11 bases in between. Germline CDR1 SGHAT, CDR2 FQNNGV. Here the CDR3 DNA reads TGTGCCAGCAGCTTAGATGCGGCGGCCACCTACGAGCAGTACTTC. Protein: CASSLDAAATYEQYF.

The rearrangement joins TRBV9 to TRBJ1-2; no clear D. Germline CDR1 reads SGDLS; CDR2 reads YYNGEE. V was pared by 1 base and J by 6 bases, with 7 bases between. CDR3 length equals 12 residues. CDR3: CASSVTGHGYTF. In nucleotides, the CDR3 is TGTGCCAGCAGCGTAACCGGGCATGGCTACACCTTC.

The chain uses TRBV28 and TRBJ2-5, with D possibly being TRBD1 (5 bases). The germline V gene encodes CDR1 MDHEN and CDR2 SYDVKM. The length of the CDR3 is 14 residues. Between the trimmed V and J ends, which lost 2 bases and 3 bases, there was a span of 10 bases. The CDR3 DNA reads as TGTGCCAGCAGTTTAAGGGGCCGGGAAGAGACCCAGTACTTC. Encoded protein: CASSLRGREETQYF.

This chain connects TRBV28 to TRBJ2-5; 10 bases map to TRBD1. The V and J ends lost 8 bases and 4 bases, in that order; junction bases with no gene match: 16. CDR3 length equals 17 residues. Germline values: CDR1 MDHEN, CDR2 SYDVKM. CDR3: CASSPPGQGVSRETQYF. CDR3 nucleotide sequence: TGTGCCAGCTCACCGCCTGGACAGGGGGTATCCAGAGAGACCCAGTACTTC.

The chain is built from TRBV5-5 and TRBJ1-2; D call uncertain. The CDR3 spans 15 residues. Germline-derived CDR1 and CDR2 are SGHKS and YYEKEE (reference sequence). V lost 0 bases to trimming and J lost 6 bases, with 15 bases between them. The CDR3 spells CASSLGHSTINGYTF. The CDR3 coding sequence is TGTGCCAGCAGCTTGGGACATTCCACTATCAATGGCTACACCTTC.

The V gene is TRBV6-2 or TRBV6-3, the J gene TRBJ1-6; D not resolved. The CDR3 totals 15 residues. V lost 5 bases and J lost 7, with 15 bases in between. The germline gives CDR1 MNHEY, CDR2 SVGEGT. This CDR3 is CASSLYVAGNSPLHF. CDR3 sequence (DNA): TGTGCCAGCAGTCTTTACGTCGCAGGAAATTCACCCCTCCACTTT.

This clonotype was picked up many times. CDR3 loop: CASRGASQPQHF. In nucleotides, the CDR3 is TGTGCCAGCCGGGGGGCAAGTCAGCCCCAGCATTTT. The chain is built from TRBV12-3 or TRBV12-4 and TRBJ1-5; TRBD1 is a possible D gene (6 bases). This CDR3 has 12 residues. Trimming stripped 8 bases from V and 6 bases from J, with 11 bases between.

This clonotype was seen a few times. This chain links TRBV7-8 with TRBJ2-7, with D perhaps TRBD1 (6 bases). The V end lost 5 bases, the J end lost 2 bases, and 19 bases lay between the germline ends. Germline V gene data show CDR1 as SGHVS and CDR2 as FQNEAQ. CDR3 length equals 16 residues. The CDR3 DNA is TGTGCCAGCAGCCTCTTACCCGGGACACCGACCTACGAGCAGTACTTC. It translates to CASSLLPGTPTYEQYF. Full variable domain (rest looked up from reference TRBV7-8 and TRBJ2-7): GAGVSQSPRYKVAKRGQDVALRCDPISGHVSLFWYQQALGQGPEFLTYFQNEAQLDKSGLPSDRFFAERPEGSVSTLKIQRTQQEDSAVYLCASSLLPGTPTYEQYFGPGTRLTVT.

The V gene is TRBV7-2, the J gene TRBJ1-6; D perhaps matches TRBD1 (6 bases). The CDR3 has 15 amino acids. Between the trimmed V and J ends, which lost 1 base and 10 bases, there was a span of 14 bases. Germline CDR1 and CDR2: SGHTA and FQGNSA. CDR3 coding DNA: TGTGCCAGCAGCTTAGGGGGGGCGTTTGGATCACCCCTCCACTTT. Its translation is CASSLGGAFGSPLHF. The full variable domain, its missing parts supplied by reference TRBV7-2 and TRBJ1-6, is GAGVSQSPSNKVTEKGKDVELRCDPISGHTALYWYRQSLGQGLEFLIYFQGNSAPDKSGLPSDRFSAERTGGSVSTLTIQRTQQEDSAVYLCASSLGGAFGSPLHFGNGTRLTVT.

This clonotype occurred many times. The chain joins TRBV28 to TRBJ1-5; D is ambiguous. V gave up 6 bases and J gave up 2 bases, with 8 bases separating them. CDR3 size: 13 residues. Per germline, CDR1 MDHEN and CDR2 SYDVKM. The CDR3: CASRKGGNQPQHF. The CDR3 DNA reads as TGTGCCAGCAGGAAAGGAGGCAATCAGCCCCAGCATTTT.

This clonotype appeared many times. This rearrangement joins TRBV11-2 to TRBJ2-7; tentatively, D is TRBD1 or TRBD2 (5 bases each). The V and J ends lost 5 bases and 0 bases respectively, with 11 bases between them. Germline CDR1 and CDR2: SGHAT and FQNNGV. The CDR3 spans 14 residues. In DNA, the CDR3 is TGTGCCAGCAGCATGTGGGGGTTCTCCTACGAGCAGTACTTC. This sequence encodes CASSMWGFSYEQYF.

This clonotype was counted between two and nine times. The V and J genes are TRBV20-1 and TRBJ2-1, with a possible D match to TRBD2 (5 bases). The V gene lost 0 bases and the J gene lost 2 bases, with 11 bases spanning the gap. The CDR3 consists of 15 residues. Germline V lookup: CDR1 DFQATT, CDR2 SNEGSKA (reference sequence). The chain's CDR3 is CSARDRGGTYNEQFF. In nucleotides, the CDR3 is TGCAGTGCTAGAGATCGAGGAGGAACCTACAATGAGCAGTTCTTC.

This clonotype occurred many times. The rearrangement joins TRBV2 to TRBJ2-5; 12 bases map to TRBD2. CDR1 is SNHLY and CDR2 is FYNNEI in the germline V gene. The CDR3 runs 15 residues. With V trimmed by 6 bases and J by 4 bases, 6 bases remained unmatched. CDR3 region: CASRPGLAGPETQYF. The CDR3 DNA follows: TGTGCCAGCAGGCCGGGACTAGCGGGCCCAGAGACCCAGTACTTC. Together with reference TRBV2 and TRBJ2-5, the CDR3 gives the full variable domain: EPEVTQTPSHQVTQMGQEVILRCVPISNHLYFYWYRQILGQKVEFLVSFYNNEISEKSEIFDDQFSVERPDGSNFTLKIRSTKLEDSAMYFCASRPGLAGPETQYFGPGTRLLVL.

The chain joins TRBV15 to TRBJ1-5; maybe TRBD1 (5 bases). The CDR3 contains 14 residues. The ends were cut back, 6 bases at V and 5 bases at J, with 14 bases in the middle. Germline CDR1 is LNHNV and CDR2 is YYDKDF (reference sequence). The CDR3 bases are TGTGCCACCAGTTTAAGACAGTTGGATCAGCCCCAGCATTTT. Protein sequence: CATSLRQLDQPQHF.

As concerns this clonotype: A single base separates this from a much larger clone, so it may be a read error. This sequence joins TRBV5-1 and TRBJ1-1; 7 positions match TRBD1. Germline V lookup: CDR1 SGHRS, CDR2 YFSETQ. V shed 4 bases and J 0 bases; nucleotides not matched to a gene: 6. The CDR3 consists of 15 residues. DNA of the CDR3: TGCGCCAGCAGCCAGGAAACAGGGGTGAACACTGAAGCTTTCTTT. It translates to CASSQETGVNTEAFF.

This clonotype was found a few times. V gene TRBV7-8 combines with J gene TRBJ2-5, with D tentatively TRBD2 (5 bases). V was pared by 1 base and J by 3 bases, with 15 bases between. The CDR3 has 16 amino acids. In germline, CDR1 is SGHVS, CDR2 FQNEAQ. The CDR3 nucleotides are TGTGCCAGCAGCTTAGAGGATTTGGGAGTGGAAGAGACCCAGTACTTC. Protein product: CASSLEDLGVEETQYF.